Below are 17 T cell receptor beta chains sequenced from a single sample in a study of blood T cell repertoires in COVID-19. Only in-frame clones appear in the TCRdb table, and some are missing; sequencing was by immunoSEQ multiplex PCR. Of 130,000 or so clones detected, just over 85% appear once; the ten largest clones hold 1.5% to 1.9%. Sequencing was done on a sample of peripheral blood. The receptors here all came from an older woman with acute or convalescent COVID-19.

The chain combines TRBV3-1 (or the pseudogene TRBV3-2) with TRBJ2-1; 9 positions agree with TRBD2. This CDR3 is 15 amino acids long. Germline V gene sequence: CDR1 LGHDT, CDR2 YNNKEL (reference sequence). J lost 8 bases, V lost 1 base, and 6 bases had no gene match. CDR3 loop: CASSQGGGALDEQFF. The CDR3 DNA reads as TGTGCCAGCAGCCAAGGCGGGGGGGCATTGGATGAGCAGTTCTTC.

The chain has TRBV10-3 and TRBJ2-7, with 10 bases that match TRBD2. V lost 0 bases to trimming and J lost 3 bases; unmatched junction nucleotides: 2. CDR1 is ENHRY, CDR2 SYGVKD, per germline. There are 15 residues in the CDR3. The CDR3 DNA sequence: TGTGCCATCAGTGAGTCACTAGCGGGGAGCTACGAGCAGTACTTC. This encodes CAISESLAGSYEQYF.

The CDR3 loop is CARSHEGENRYEQYF. CDR3 in DNA: TGTGCCAGAAGCCACGAGGGGGAAAACCGTTACGAGCAGTACTTC. This rearrangement joins TRBV5-3 to TRBJ2-7, with a tentative D call TRBD1 (6 bases). TRBV5-3 is known as an ORF, though its function is uncertain. The germline V and J ends were trimmed by 4 bases and 4 bases, with 18 bases remaining between them. The CDR3 extends over 15 amino acids.

The J gene is TRBJ1-2, the V gene TRBV7-2, with D hard to call. The CDR3 extends over 13 amino acids. Trimming shortened V by 5 bases and J by 3 bases, and 10 bases separated the two germline ends. The germline CDR1 and CDR2 sequences are SGHTA and FQGNSA. Here the CDR3 DNA reads TGTGCCAGCAGCCGCGGCGCAGACTATGGCTACACCTTC. Its protein is CASSRGADYGYTF. The entire variable domain, with the rest obtained from reference TRBV7-2 and TRBJ1-2, is as follows: GAGVSQSPSNKVTEKGKDVELRCDPISGHTALYWYRQSLGQGLEFLIYFQGNSAPDKSGLPSDRFSAERTGGSVSTLTIQRTQQEDSAVYLCASSRGADYGYTFGSGTRLTVV.

V gene TRBV7-9 combines with J gene TRBJ1-5; maybe TRBD1 (6 bases). The germline V and J ends were trimmed by 5 bases and 6 bases, with 14 bases remaining between them. Looked up from germline, CDR1 is SEHNR and CDR2 is FQNEAQ (reference sequence). The CDR3 consists of 14 residues. In nucleotides, the CDR3 is TGTGCCAGCAGCCCGGACAGCTACCTTCAGCCCCAGCATTTT. It specifies CASSPDSYLQPQHF. The variable domain in full, with the rest retrieved from reference TRBV7-9 and TRBJ1-5, is DTGVSQNPRHKITKRGQNVTFRCDPISEHNRLYWYRQTLGQGPEFLTYFQNEAQLEKSRLLSDRFSAERPKGSFSTLEIQRTEQGDSAMYLCASSPDSYLQPQHFGDGTRLSIL.

The rearrangement joins TRBV11-3 to TRBJ2-1; 14 bases fit TRBD2. V trimming: 5 bases; J trimming: 2 bases; junction bases outside the gene matches: 5. The germline CDR1 and CDR2 sequences are SGHNT and YENEEA. The CDR3 is 17 residues long. The CDR3 bases are TGTGCCAGCAGCCCCGGGACTAGCGGGGGCACCTACAATGAGCAGTTCTTC. The encoded protein is CASSPGTSGGTYNEQFF.

The chain couples TRBV30 to TRBJ2-1; the match to TRBD2 covers 10 bases. With V trimmed by 1 base and J by 7 bases, 7 bases remained unmatched. Germline-derived CDR1 and CDR2 are GTSNPN and SVGIG (reference sequence). The CDR3 consists of 15 residues. In DNA form, the CDR3 reads TGTGCCTGGAGTGACGGGCTAGCGGGGGTAAATGAGCAGTTCTTC. Translated: CAWSDGLAGVNEQFF.

V and J are TRBV19 and TRBJ1-3; D is unclear. The CDR3 contains 15 residues. V dropped 2 bases and J dropped 0 bases, with 8 bases sitting between them. Germline CDR1 is LNHDA and CDR2 is SQIVND (reference sequence). The CDR3 region is CASSITWSSGNTIYF. CDR3 nucleotide sequence: TGTGCCAGTAGTATAACGTGGAGCTCTGGAAACACCATATATTTT.

The gene calls are TRBV5-1 and TRBJ1-2; 7 bases agree with TRBD1. Germline CDR1 reads SGHRS; CDR2 reads YFSETQ. The CDR3 totals 17 residues. J was trimmed by 2 bases and V by 1 base; bases with no gene match: 11. The DNA for the CDR3 is TGCGCCAGCAGCTTGCCGGACAGGACAAAGGACAACTATGGCTACACCTTC. Protein sequence: CASSLPDRTKDNYGYTF.

The chain joins TRBV6-5 to TRBJ1-5, with a tentative D call TRBD1 (5 bases). The V end was cut by 6 bases, the J end by 5 bases, with 11 bases between. In germline, CDR1 is MNHEY, CDR2 SVGAGI. The CDR3 spans 13 residues. CDR3 protein: CASSKIRDQPQHF. As DNA, the CDR3 is TGTGCCAGCAGCAAAATCAGGGATCAGCCCCAGCATTTT.

This clone was recorded a few times. J is TRBJ2-2 and V is TRBV2; maybe TRBD2 (6 bases). Trimming removed 4 bases at V and 6 bases at J, with 9 bases between. The CDR3 is made up of 13 amino acids. Germline CDR1 SNHLY, CDR2 FYNNEI. This CDR3 reads CASSGAGPGELFF. The CDR3 DNA sequence: TGTGCCAGCAGTGGGGCGGGGCCCGGGGAGCTGTTTTTT.

This rearrangement joins TRBV9 to TRBJ2-1, with 8 bases identical to TRBD2. In germline, CDR1 is SGDLS, CDR2 YYNGEE. Germline trimming cut 0 bases from V and 2 bases from J; bases unmatched to any gene: 4. The CDR3 has 16 residues. CDR3 bases: TGTGCCAGCAGCGTAGTCGCGGGACTAGCCTACAATGAGCAGTTCTTC. Amino acid sequence: CASSVVAGLAYNEQFF.

The rearrangement joins TRBV4-3 to TRBJ1-4, with D perhaps TRBD1 (6 bases). The CDR3 loop spans 14 amino acids. Germline V gene lookup returns CDR1 LGHNA and CDR2 YSLEER. V was pared by 1 base and J by 8 bases, with 11 bases between. CDR3 coding DNA: TGCGCCAGCAGCCAAGGGAACAGGGAGGAAAAACTGTTTTTT. This translates into CASSQGNREEKLFF.

V is TRBV30 and J is TRBJ1-1, with D hard to call. This CDR3 contains 13 residues. The V and J ends lost 4 bases and 3 bases respectively, with 12 bases between them. Germline V gene data show CDR1 as GTSNPN and CDR2 as SVGIG (reference sequence). The CDR3 protein is CAWTLTDYTEAFF. In DNA, the CDR3 is TGTGCCTGGACCCTCACTGATTACACTGAAGCTTTCTTT. The whole variable domain, remainder taken from reference TRBV30 and TRBJ1-1, is SQTIHQWPATLVQPVGSPLSLECTVEGTSNPNLYWYRQAAGRGLQLLFYSVGIGQISSEVPQNLSASRPQDRQFILSSKKLLLSDSGFYLCAWTLTDYTEAFFGQGTRLTVV.

Of note for this clone: One junction end does not reproduce the germline sequence, and a read error may be involved. V is TRBV15 and J is TRBJ2-1, with 9 bases fitting TRBD1. CDR3 length equals 13 residues. Germline assignment: CDR1 LNHNV and CDR2 YYDKDF (reference sequence). Here the CDR3 DNA reads TGTGCCACCAGCAGAGATAGGGACAGGGTGAGGGTCTTC. This gives the protein CATSRDRDRVRVF.

The chain couples TRBV28 to TRBJ1-3; D is unresolved. This CDR3 is built from 15 residues. V lost 5 bases to trimming and J lost 0 bases, with 11 bases between them. CDR1 and CDR2 (germline): MDHEN, SYDVKM. The chain's CDR3 is CASSLGVDSGNTIYF. The DNA of the CDR3 is TGTGCCAGCAGTCTCGGGGTGGACTCTGGAAACACCATATATTTT.

The gene calls are TRBV29-1 and TRBJ2-6; D unresolved. V shed 0 bases and J shed 1 base, with 7 bases lying between them. The CDR3 is made up of 15 amino acids. CDR1 is SQVTM and CDR2 is ANQGSEA in the germline V gene. Written as DNA, the CDR3 is TGCAGCGTTGAAGATGGGCAGTCTGGGGCCAACGTCCTGACTTTC. This sequence encodes CSVEDGQSGANVLTF.